A selection of T cell receptor beta chains follows, all from one sample in a study of PD-L1 blockade in urothelial cancer. Sequenced by immunoSEQ multiplex PCR; TCRdb stores in-frame clones only, minus some. In the table there are more than 70,000 clones, approximately 88% of which are singletons. Here the sequenced sample was PBMCs, taken around atezolizumab (anti-PD-L1) treatment. The source of these receptors is a man between 60 and 75 years old with urothelial cancer. CDR3s include the opening cysteine and the closing phenylalanine or tryptophan. D genes are given only for firm matches. The size of a clone is reported for some rows only, either as once, few or many, or as a class for expanded clones.

V: TRBV5-1; size: once; J: TRBJ2-7; D: -; CDR3: CASSPRQGHEQYF; DNA: TGCGCCAGCAGCCCTAGGCAGGGCCACGAGCAGTACTTC
V: TRBV7-9; size: -; J: TRBJ2-7; D: TRBD1; CDR3: CASSPWTGNSYEQYF; DNA: TGTGCCAGCAGCCCATGGACAGGTAACTCCTACGAGCAGTACTTC
V: TRBV5-1; size: -; J: TRBJ2-3; D: TRBD2; CDR3: CASSFSGGAQDTQYF; DNA: TGCGCCAGCAGCTTTAGCGGGGGGGCCCAAGATACGCAGTATTTT
V: TRBV6-6; size: -; J: TRBJ2-7; D: -; CDR3: CASSTGWGGTYEQYF; DNA: TGTGCCAGCAGTACAGGGTGGGGAGGGACCTACGAGCAGTACTTC
V: TRBV7-8; size: -; J: TRBJ1-5; D: TRBD1; CDR3: CASSVLQGEDNQPQHF; DNA: TGTGCCAGCAGCGTACTACAGGGGGAAGACAATCAGCCCCAGCATTTT
V: TRBV27; size: once; J: TRBJ1-2; D: TRBD1; CDR3: CASSITGEEGYTF; DNA: TGTGCCAGCAGTATAACAGGGGAGGAAGGCTACACCTTC
V: TRBV9; size: -; J: TRBJ1-6; D: -; CDR3: CASSVGYNSPLHF; DNA: TGTGCCAGCAGCGTCGGGTATAATTCACCCCTCCACTTT
V: TRBV6-1; size: -; J: TRBJ2-5; D: TRBD1; CDR3: CASSETGQGVKTQYF; DNA: TGTGCCAGCAGTGAAACGGGACAGGGGGTCAAGACCCAGTACTTC
V: TRBV5-4; size: -; J: TRBJ1-4; D: TRBD1; CDR3: CASSSRTGDEKLFF; DNA: TGTGCCAGCAGCTCCCGGACAGGAGATGAAAAACTGTTTTTT
V: TRBV2; size: -; J: TRBJ1-5; D: -; CDR3: CASRKTEGGNQPQHF; DNA: TGTGCCAGCAGAAAAACCGAGGGGGGGAATCAGCCCCAGCATTTT
V: TRBV5-6; size: -; J: TRBJ2-7; D: TRBD2; CDR3: CASSLRSSGKSVEQYF; DNA: TGTGCCAGCAGCTTGCGGTCTAGCGGGAAATCCGTCGAGCAGTACTTC
V: TRBV11-2; size: -; J: TRBJ2-1; D: TRBD2; CDR3: CASSFGRGASHEQFF; DNA: TGTGCCAGCAGCTTCGGGCGGGGGGCGAGCCATGAGCAGTTCTTC
V: TRBV2; size: -; J: TRBJ2-1; D: -; CDR3: CASRHGQTSYNEQFF; DNA: TGTGCCAGCAGACATGGACAGACCTCCTACAATGAGCAGTTCTTC
V: TRBV19; size: once; J: TRBJ2-1; D: TRBD2; CDR3: CASSIGLAGGINEQFF; DNA: TGTGCCAGTAGTATAGGACTAGCGGGGGGTATCAATGAGCAGTTCTTC
V: TRBV14; size: -; J: TRBJ2-7; D: -; CDR3: CASSLWPYEQYF; DNA: TGTGCCAGCAGCCTCTGGCCCTACGAGCAGTACTTC
V: TRBV7-6; size: -; J: TRBJ2-7; D: TRBD1; CDR3: CASSLVGQEDEQYF; DNA: TGTGCCAGCAGCTTAGTTGGACAGGAGGACGAGCAGTACTTC
V: TRBV29-1; size: -; J: TRBJ2-1; D: TRBD2; CDR3: CSVTGTSGHEQFF; DNA: TGCAGCGTGACCGGGACTAGCGGCCATGAGCAGTTCTTC
V: TRBV5-4; size: -; J: TRBJ2-3; D: TRBD2; CDR3: CASSLGTSGTDTQYF; DNA: TGTGCCAGCAGCCTCGGGACTAGCGGAACAGATACGCAGTATTTT
V: TRBV5-1; size: -; J: TRBJ1-3; D: -; CDR3: CASSSEAGGGNTIYF; DNA: TGCGCCAGCAGCTCTGAGGCCGGCGGAGGAAACACCATATATTTT
V: TRBV5-1; size: once; J: TRBJ2-5; D: TRBD2; CDR3: CASSRAGDTGETQYF; DNA: TGCGCCAGCAGTCGAGCGGGAGACACGGGAGAGACCCAGTACTTC
V: TRBV4-1; size: -; J: TRBJ2-2; D: -; CDR3: CASSQLSGGRVTGELFF; DNA: TGCGCCAGCAGCCAATTATCGGGGGGCAGAGTCACCGGGGAGCTGTTTTTT
V: TRBV19; size: once; J: TRBJ1-2; D: TRBD1; CDR3: CASRDTGQGDYGYTF; DNA: TGTGCCAGTAGAGATACGGGACAGGGTGACTATGGCTACACCTTC
V: TRBV29-1; size: -; J: TRBJ1-1; D: -; CDR3: CSVGPGNTEAFF; DNA: TGCAGCGTTGGACCGGGTAACACTGAAGCTTTCTTT
V: TRBV6-5; size: -; J: TRBJ1-5; D: TRBD1; CDR3: CASSVDRVQAQHF; DNA: TGTGCCAGCAGTGTAGACAGGGTCCAGGCCCAGCATTTT
V: TRBV5-6; size: -; J: TRBJ1-2; D: TRBD1; CDR3: CASSFLRTGPYGYTF; DNA: TGTGCCAGCAGCTTCTTGCGGACAGGGCCGTATGGCTACACCTTC
V: TRBV19; size: -; J: TRBJ1-5; D: TRBD1; CDR3: CASERDRGGNQPQHF; DNA: TGTGCCAGTGAAAGAGACAGGGGTGGCAATCAGCCCCAGCATTTT
V: TRBV10-3; size: once; J: TRBJ2-3; D: -; CDR3: CAISAAREGTDTQYF; DNA: TGTGCCATCAGTGCGGCCAGGGAAGGTACCGATACGCAGTATTTT
V: TRBV6-1; size: -; J: TRBJ1-5; D: -; CDR3: CASSEVRSQPQHF; DNA: TGTGCCAGCAGTGAAGTAAGAAGCCAGCCCCAGCATTTT
V: TRBV21-1; size: -; J: TRBJ1-2; D: -; CDR3: CASSKINIRGAPNYGYTF; DNA: TGTGCCAGCAGCAAAATTAATATTCGGGGGGCGCCCAATTATGGCTACACCTTC
V: TRBV27; size: -; J: TRBJ2-2; D: -; CDR3: CASTITGLPRSGELFF; DNA: TGTGCCAGCACGATAACGGGACTCCCAAGGTCCGGGGAGCTGTTTTTT
V: TRBV2; size: -; J: TRBJ2-7; D: -; CDR3: CARRTARGEQYF; DNA: TGTGCCAGGAGGACAGCGAGGGGCGAGCAGTACTTC
V: TRBV7-9; size: once; J: TRBJ2-1; D: TRBD2; CDR3: CASSYIERGGLEQFF; DNA: TGTGCCAGCAGCTACATTGAGCGGGGGGGCCTCGAGCAGTTCTTC
V: TRBV30; size: -; J: TRBJ1-5; D: TRBD1; CDR3: CAWSVLTGGPGGNQPQHF; DNA: TGTGCCTGGAGTGTATTAACTGGAGGGCCAGGGGGAAATCAGCCCCAGCATTTT
V: TRBV6-5; size: few; J: TRBJ1-5; D: -; CDR3: CASRAGSNQPQHF; DNA: TGTGCCAGCAGGGCAGGGAGCAATCAGCCCCAGCATTTT
V: TRBV6-6; size: -; J: TRBJ2-2; D: TRBD2; CDR3: CASRGLADTGELFF; DNA: TGTGCCAGCCGGGGACTAGCGGACACCGGGGAGCTGTTTTTT
V: TRBV18; size: -; J: TRBJ1-1; D: -; CDR3: CASSPQGGETEAFF; DNA: TGTGCCAGCTCCCCCCAGGGAGGTGAGACTGAAGCTTTCTTT
V: TRBV6-6; size: -; J: TRBJ2-7; D: TRBD1; CDR3: CASSISGTGVDF; DNA: TGTGCCAGCAGTATCTCCGGGACAGGGGTGGACTTC
V: TRBV7-6; size: -; J: TRBJ2-1; D: TRBD1; CDR3: CASSSQGAQNEQFF; DNA: TGTGCCAGCAGCAGCCAGGGGGCGCAGAATGAGCAGTTCTTC
V: TRBV27; size: -; J: TRBJ2-7; D: TRBD1; CDR3: CASSLRANLGQGQRQSIEQYF; DNA: TGTGCCAGCAGTTTACGAGCAAACTTAGGACAGGGCCAGCGCCAATCCATCGAGCAGTACTTC
V: TRBV30; size: -; J: TRBJ2-2; D: -; CDR3: CAWSAYAPGELFF; DNA: TGTGCCTGGAGCGCTTACGCGCCCGGGGAGCTGTTTTTT
V: TRBV11-3; size: -; J: TRBJ2-1; D: TRBD2; CDR3: CASSLGLGGGGNEQFF; DNA: TGTGCCAGCAGCTTAGGTCTCGGGGGGGGCGGCAATGAGCAGTTCTTC
V: TRBV7-2; size: -; J: TRBJ2-7; D: -; CDR3: CASSLGLGSPFEQYF; DNA: TGTGCCAGCAGCTTAGGGCTCGGGAGCCCCTTCGAGCAGTACTTC
V: TRBV30; size: -; J: TRBJ1-1; D: -; CDR3: CAWGARAEAFF; DNA: TGTGCCTGGGGAGCGCGCGCTGAAGCTTTCTTT
V: TRBV7-8; size: -; J: TRBJ1-2; D: TRBD1; CDR3: CASSRGQAGDYYGYTF; DNA: TGTGCCAGCAGCCGCGGACAGGCTGGAGATTACTATGGCTACACCTTC
V: TRBV5-4; size: -; J: TRBJ2-1; D: TRBD2; CDR3: CASRTLTGGYNEQFF; DNA: TGTGCCAGCAGAACTCTCACGGGAGGATACAATGAGCAGTTCTTC
V: TRBV2; size: -; J: TRBJ2-2; D: -; CDR3: CASSEEGRSTGELFF; DNA: TGTGCCAGCAGCGAAGAGGGGCGCAGCACCGGGGAGCTGTTTTTT
V: TRBV6-1; size: -; J: TRBJ2-1; D: -; CDR3: CASSAVLGYEQFF; DNA: TGTGCCAGCAGTGCCGTCCTAGGATATGAGCAGTTCTTC
V: TRBV18; size: -; J: TRBJ1-2; D: -; CDR3: CASSPERGRVNYGYTF; DNA: TGTGCCAGCTCACCAGAACGGGGAAGAGTTAACTATGGCTACACCTTC
V: TRBV10-3; size: -; J: TRBJ1-4; D: TRBD1; CDR3: CASGGQGGEKLFF; DNA: TGTGCCAGCGGGGGACAGGGAGGTGAAAAACTGTTTTTT